Below are 21 T cell receptor beta chains sequenced from a single sample in a study of blood T cell repertoires in COVID-19. The method was immunoSEQ multiplex PCR; TCRdb's version includes in-frame clones alone and lacks a portion of them. The sample holds 240,000 or so clones, roughly 76% seen once. Sequencing input: peripheral blood. These receptors were obtained from a woman older than 75 with COVID-19, enrolled during active disease.

V is TRBV2 and J is TRBJ1-1, with D perhaps matching TRBD1 (5 bases). From germline, CDR1 is SNHLY and CDR2 FYNNEI. There are 13 residues in the CDR3. Trimming took off 4 bases at V and 4 bases at J, with 10 bases between the two ends. CDR3 nucleotide sequence: TGTGCCAGCAGTGCCTTAGGGGCCACTGAAGCTTTCTTT. This gives the protein CASSALGATEAFF. Combining the CDR3 with reference TRBV2 and TRBJ1-1 gives the whole variable domain EPEVTQTPSHQVTQMGQEVILRCVPISNHLYFYWYRQILGQKVEFLVSFYNNEISEKSEIFDDQFSVERPDGSNFTLKIRSTKLEDSAMYFCASSALGATEAFFGQGTRLTVV.

V gene TRBV4-1 combines with J gene TRBJ2-5, with 8 bases identical to TRBD2. The V gene end was trimmed by 0 bases and the J gene end by 5 bases; junction bases not matched to a gene: 11. The length of the CDR3 is 17 residues. CDR1 and CDR2 (germline): MGHRA, YSYEKL. CDR3 residues: CASSQDRETSVGETQYF. The DNA for the CDR3 is TGCGCCAGCAGCCAAGATCGAGAGACTAGCGTGGGGGAGACCCAGTACTTC.

The genes are TRBV4-3 and TRBJ2-1; D might be TRBD2 (6 bases). Trimming removed 0 bases at V and 1 base at J, with 10 bases between. This CDR3 has 16 amino acids. The germline CDR1 and CDR2 sequences are LGHNA and YSLEER. The CDR3 DNA reads TGCGCCAGCAGCCAAGATTCGGGGAGGTCCTACAATGAGCAGTTCTTC. Its translation is CASSQDSGRSYNEQFF.

J is TRBJ2-3 and V is TRBV7-8, with a weak D call TRBD1 (5 bases). Between the trimmed V and J ends, which lost 5 bases and 0 bases, there was a span of 15 bases. The CDR3 covers 16 residues. The germline gives CDR1 SGHVS, CDR2 FQNEAQ. CDR3 sequence (DNA): TGTGCCAGCAGCCGTTCAGAGACAGCAAGCACAGATACGCAGTATTTT. Amino acids: CASSRSETASTDTQYF.

The chain carries TRBV10-3 and TRBJ2-7, with a tentative D call TRBD2 (6 bases). The CDR3 is 14 amino acids. Germline CDR1 is ENHRY and CDR2 is SYGVKD. The V gene lost 0 bases and the J gene lost 6 bases, with 12 bases spanning the gap. CDR3 sequence reads: CAISESLGRCEQYF. In nucleotides, the CDR3 is TGTGCCATCAGTGAGTCTTTAGGGAGGTGCGAGCAGTACTTC.

This rearrangement joins TRBV28 to TRBJ2-7; 9 nucleotides align to TRBD2. CDR1 is MDHEN, CDR2 SYDVKM, per germline. The CDR3 is 15 amino acids. Trimming at V came to 2 bases and at J to 4 bases, leaving 6 bases not matched to a gene. The CDR3 DNA sequence: TGTGCCAGCAGTTTAGCCGCGACTAGCGGTTACGAGCAGTACTTC. Protein product: CASSLAATSGYEQYF.

The V and J genes are TRBV20-1 and TRBJ2-7; D is perhaps TRBD2 (5 bases). From germline, CDR1 is DFQATT and CDR2 SNEGSKA (reference sequence). V was pared by 3 bases and J by 5 bases, with 20 bases between. CDR3 length: 15 amino acids. The CDR3 DNA reads as TGCAGTGCTAGTAAGGAACGGGGTAGGATGGACGAGCAGTACTTC. This translates into CSASKERGRMDEQYF.

The V call is TRBV7-2, the J call TRBJ2-5, with TRBD2 matching 11 bases. CDR3 length: 16 residues. The trim removed 3 bases at V and 4 bases at J, leaving 7 bases unmatched. Looked up from germline, CDR1 is SGHTA and CDR2 is FQGNSA. As DNA, the CDR3 is TGTGCCAGCAGCTTGGGGGGACTAGCGGCTCGAGAGACCCAGTACTTC. It translates to CASSLGGLAARETQYF.

The rearrangement joins TRBV27 to TRBJ1-2, with 8 bases lining up with TRBD1. J gave up 5 bases and V 2 bases, and 7 bases lay outside the gene matches. Germline CDR1 is MNHEY and CDR2 is SMNVEV (reference sequence). CDR3 length equals 15 residues. Here the CDR3 DNA reads TGTGCCAGCAGTTTACTGGGCCAGGGGGCTTATGGCTACACCTTC. Translating it yields CASSLLGQGAYGYTF.

Here the CDR3 DNA reads TGTGCCAGCAGTTACACCGGACACGGCTACACCTTC. As protein: CASSYTGHGYTF. The genes are TRBV6-2 or TRBV6-3 and TRBJ1-2; weak D call: TRBD1 (5 bases). Per the germline V gene, CDR1 is MNHEY and CDR2 is SVGEGT. V was shortened by 2 bases and J by 8 bases, with 9 bases between the two germline ends. The length of the CDR3 is 12 residues.

This clone was observed once. The chain is built from TRBV5-5 and TRBJ1-2; unclear D gene. This CDR3 spans 14 amino acids. Deletions cut 1 base from V and 3 bases from J, with 10 bases between. Germline loops: CDR1 SGHKS, CDR2 YYEKEE (reference sequence). The CDR3 sequence: CASSLRPGDYGYTF. CDR3 in DNA: TGTGCCAGCAGCTTGCGGCCGGGTGACTATGGCTACACCTTC.

This clone has a single count. The rearrangement joins TRBV6-5 to TRBJ2-3, with a weak D call TRBD1 (5 bases). This CDR3 is 15 amino acids long. The V end was cut by 4 bases, the J end by 2 bases, with 13 bases between. The germline V gene has CDR1 MNHEY and CDR2 SVGAGI. The CDR3 is CASSFARTSTDTQYF. The CDR3, as DNA: TGTGCCAGCAGTTTTGCCCGGACATCCACAGATACGCAGTATTTT.

On this clone: This sample also contains other DNA sequences that code for the same CDR3. V and J are TRBV5-1 and TRBJ2-3; no clear D. Germline-derived CDR1 and CDR2 are SGHRS and YFSETQ. The CDR3 loop spans 14 amino acids. Trimming took off 0 bases at V and 0 bases at J, with 5 bases between the two ends. The CDR3 nucleotides are TGCGCCAGCAGCTTGGCCACTAGCACAGATACGCAGTATTTT. Amino acid sequence: CASSLATSTDTQYF.

The genes are TRBV28 and TRBJ1-1; TRBD1 aligns across 8 bases. Trimming removed 4 bases from V and 3 bases from J; junction bases left unmatched: 7. This CDR3 comprises 15 residues. Germline V gene lookup returns CDR1 MDHEN and CDR2 SYDVKM. The CDR3 spells CASSSVGTGDTEAFF. For the CDR3, the DNA is TGTGCCAGCAGTTCTGTGGGGACAGGAGACACTGAAGCTTTCTTT.

The chain combines TRBV11-3 with TRBJ2-1; TRBD2 aligns across 14 bases. After removal of 0 bases from V and 10 bases from J, the junction contained 8 bases not matched to a gene. Germline loops: CDR1 SGHNT, CDR2 YENEEA. The CDR3 extends over 17 amino acids. The CDR3 DNA reads TGTGCCAGCAGCTTAGATAGGGGGACTAGCGGGAGAGTAGAGCAGTTCTTC. It translates to CASSLDRGTSGRVEQFF. The full variable domain, completed using reference TRBV11-3 and TRBJ2-1, is EAGVVQSPRYKIIEKKQPVAFWCNPISGHNTLYWYLQNLGQGPELLIRYENEEAVDDSQLPKDRFSAERLKGVDSTLKIQPAELGDSAVYLCASSLDRGTSGRVEQFFGPGTRLTVL.

The J gene is TRBJ1-1, the V gene TRBV7-2; no firm D call. This CDR3 region has 13 residues. Germline V gene lookup returns CDR1 SGHTA and CDR2 FQGNSA. V was pared by 4 bases and J by 10 bases, with 16 bases between. The CDR3 sequence is CASSSDTARRAFF. DNA of the CDR3: TGTGCCAGCAGCTCCGACACGGCCAGACGAGCTTTCTTT.

The chain couples TRBV27 to TRBJ1-6; possibly TRBD1 for D (6 bases). Germline CDR1 reads MNHEY; CDR2 reads SMNVEV (reference sequence). V was pared by 2 bases and J by 7 bases, with 9 bases between. This CDR3 spans 14 amino acids. This CDR3 is CASSLGGANSPLHF. CDR3 bases: TGTGCCAGCAGTTTAGGGGGGGCGAATTCACCCCTCCACTTT.

The J gene is TRBJ1-1, the V gene TRBV6-2 or TRBV6-3; maybe TRBD1 (5 bases). There are 18 residues in the CDR3. Germline values: CDR1 MNHEY, CDR2 SVGEGT. Trimming took off 5 bases at V and 0 bases at J, with 22 bases between the two ends. Here the CDR3 reads CASSPRQSRLLLNTEAFF. The CDR3, as DNA: TGTGCCAGCAGTCCGCGACAGAGTCGTCTGCTCCTGAACACTGAAGCTTTCTTT.

V and J are TRBV9 and TRBJ1-2; perhaps TRBD1 as D (5 bases). The CDR3 consists of 13 residues. CDR1 is SGDLS and CDR2 is YYNGEE in the germline V gene. Trimming removed 3 bases at V and 1 base at J, with 7 bases between. The CDR3 spells CASSEQVNYGYTF. The CDR3 DNA follows: TGTGCCAGCAGCGAACAGGTTAACTATGGCTACACCTTC.

The rearrangement links TRBV10-3 to TRBJ2-5; D might be TRBD1 (6 bases). This CDR3 comprises 14 residues. Germline V lookup: CDR1 ENHRY, CDR2 SYGVKD. Trimming pared 6 bases from V and 3 bases from J, leaving 14 bases between. For the CDR3, the DNA is TGTGCCATCAGCTCTGGGACATCTAAAGAGACCCAGTACTTC. Its protein is CAISSGTSKETQYF.

The chain combines TRBV2 with TRBJ2-5, with TRBD2 matching over 7 bases. The CDR3 loop spans 16 amino acids. Germline-derived CDR1 and CDR2 are SNHLY and FYNNEI. Germline trimming cut 7 bases from V and 2 bases from J; bases unmatched to any gene: 13. In nucleotides, the CDR3 is TGTGCCAGCAACACCCTTGGGGGGGGAGGGCAAGAGACCCAGTACTTC. The encoded protein is CASNTLGGGGQETQYF.